One sample yielded the 21 T cell receptor beta chains listed below, sequenced in a study of blood T cells in healthy people across ages. The second PCR ran roughly 6 to 11 cycles with a sample-barcoded 5' primer and J-beta primers. TCRdb called the 5' RACE reads again in MiXCR, with one record for every CDR3 protein. The table lists roughly 1,300,000 distinct CDR3 sequences, around 55% of them singletons, with more than 6% in the top ten. The sequencing input was blood. The receptors stem from a man aged 18 to 30 in good health.

Remarks on this clonotype: At one end the junction does not follow the germline gene, possibly because of a read error. This chain links TRBV6-1 with TRBJ1-6; D unresolved. Germline V gene data show CDR1 as MNHNS and CDR2 as SASEGT. This CDR3 is 12 amino acids long. This chain's CDR3 is CASREAFSPLHF. The CDR3, as DNA: TGTGCCAGCAGGGAAGCCTTTTCACCCCTCCACTTT.

V and J are TRBV28 and TRBJ1-1, with D maybe TRBD1 (6 bases). Trimming pared 2 bases from V and 11 bases from J, leaving 21 bases between. The CDR3 spans 15 residues. In germline, CDR1 is MDHEN, CDR2 SYDVKM. CDR3 nucleotides: TGTGCCAGCAGTTTAACCGGGACACGTATCCGCAGGGCTTTCTTT. This translates into CASSLTGTRIRRAFF.

The V and J genes are TRBV5-6 and TRBJ2-5; tentatively, D is TRBD1 or TRBD2 (5 bases each). CDR1 is SGHDT and CDR2 is YYEEEE in the germline V gene. V was shortened by 1 base and J by 4 bases, with 11 bases between the two germline ends. The CDR3 has 14 residues. The CDR3 nucleotides are TGTGCCAGCAGCTTGTTTGGGGGACGAGAGACCCAGTACTTC. Residues: CASSLFGGRETQYF.

This clonotype was observed at least ten times. The V gene is TRBV12-3 or TRBV12-4, the J gene TRBJ2-3; 11 positions agree with TRBD2. This CDR3 has 16 residues. J lost 4 bases, V lost 2 bases, and 5 bases had no gene match. CDR3 protein: CASSLTSGSGADTQYF. The CDR3 DNA reads TGTGCCAGCAGTTTAACTAGCGGGAGTGGCGCAGATACGCAGTATTTT.

The gene calls are TRBV29-1 and TRBJ1-2; possibly TRBD1 for D (6 bases). CDR1 is SQVTM and CDR2 is ANQGSEA in the germline V gene. CDR3 length: 13 residues. V dropped 3 bases and J dropped 0 bases, with 8 bases sitting between them. The CDR3 DNA reads TGCAGCGTTGATCAGGGGTCTAACTATGGCTACACCTTC. This translates into CSVDQGSNYGYTF.

The V call is TRBV14, the J call TRBJ2-5, with D perhaps TRBD2 (6 bases). The J call is uncertain, as TRBJ2-7 better fits the DNA end. Germline V gene sequence: CDR1 SGHDN, CDR2 FVKESK. The CDR3 runs to 15 residues. The CDR3 DNA is TGTGCCAGCAGCCAAACCGGGACTGCCGCCTACGAGCAGTACTTC. Protein: CASSQTGTAAYEQYF.

This clonotype appeared once. J is TRBJ2-6 and V is TRBV29-1, with D maybe TRBD2 (7 bases). Germline CDR1 is SQVTM and CDR2 is ANQGSEA. V lost 4 bases and J lost 1, with 23 bases in between. The CDR3 consists of 19 residues. The CDR3 loop is CSVGAGPPLGQSGANVLTF. The CDR3 DNA reads as TGCAGCGTTGGAGCGGGGCCCCCGCTCGGACAGTCTGGGGCCAACGTCCTGACTTTC. The full variable domain, completed using reference TRBV29-1 and TRBJ2-6, is SAVISQKPSRDICQRGTSLTIQCQVDSQVTMMFWYRQQPGQSLTLIATANQGSEATYESGFVIDKFPISRPNLTFSTLTVSNMSPEDSSIYLCSVGAGPPLGQSGANVLTFGAGSRLTVL.

The genes are TRBV12-5 and TRBJ1-4; D ambiguous. V was cut by 6 bases and J by 14 bases, with 16 bases left in between. The CDR3 is 12 residues long. CDR1 and CDR2 from the germline V gene are LGHNT and FRNRAP. CDR3 residues: CASGPGQAGLFF. The CDR3 DNA is TGTGCTAGTGGACCGGGCCAAGCCGGGCTGTTTTTT. Looking up the rest from reference TRBV12-5 and TRBJ1-4 gives the full variable domain: DARVTQTPRHKVTEMGQEVTMRCQPILGHNTVFWYRQTMMQGLELLAYFRNRAPLDDSGMPKDRFSAEMPDATLATLKIQPSEPRDSAVYFCASGPGQAGLFFGSGTQLSVL.

This clonotype appeared once. At one of its ends the junction is not consistent with the germline gene, which may arise from a read error. As DNA, the CDR3 is TGTGTCAGCAGTTCCGCCACAACCATCACAGATACGCAGTATTTT. It codes for CVSSSATTITDTQYF. The rearrangement links TRBV27 to TRBJ2-3; D is undetermined. Germline CDR1 and CDR2: MNHEY and SMNVEV (reference sequence). This CDR3 has 15 residues.

The chain links TRBV11-2 to TRBJ2-1; TRBD2 aligns across 7 bases. Germline CDR1 SGHAT, CDR2 FQNNGV. Unmatched junction bases numbered 12, after V lost 8 bases and J lost 5 bases. The CDR3 is 15 amino acids. Here the CDR3 DNA reads TGTGCCAGCGCCCTTTGGGCTAGCGGACACAATGAGCAGTTCTTC. Protein sequence: CASALWASGHNEQFF.

The chain recombines TRBV9 with TRBJ2-6; D perhaps matches TRBD2 (5 bases). In germline, CDR1 is SGDLS, CDR2 YYNGEE. This CDR3 spans 15 amino acids. Deletions cut 1 base from V and 2 bases from J, with 7 bases between. The CDR3 loop reads CASSVFGTGANVLTF. In DNA, the CDR3 is TGTGCCAGCAGCGTATTCGGGACTGGGGCCAACGTCCTGACTTTC.

The V call is TRBV7-6, the J call TRBJ2-5; D is perhaps TRBD2 (5 bases). Judging by the DNA end, TRBJ2-7 fits better; the J call may be wrong. CDR3 length: 16 amino acids. Germline loops: CDR1 SGHVS, CDR2 FNYEAQ. The CDR3 is CASSFGQWASTDEQYF. CDR3 in DNA: TGTGCCAGCAGCTTTGGGCAGTGGGCTAGCACAGACGAGCAGTACTTC.

J is TRBJ1-5 and V is TRBV6-2 or TRBV6-3; possibly TRBD1 for D (5 bases). CDR1 is MNHEY and CDR2 is SVGEGT in the germline V gene. Trimming stripped 5 bases from V and 3 bases from J, with 14 bases between. The CDR3 spans 15 residues. CDR3 in amino acids: CASSISGTPNQPQHF. For the CDR3, the DNA is TGTGCCAGCAGTATCTCCGGGACCCCCAATCAGCCCCAGCATTTT.

The chain uses TRBV29-1 and TRBJ2-5, with D unresolved. The CDR3 is 15 residues long. Germline CDR1 is SQVTM and CDR2 is ANQGSEA. Trimming took 0 bases from V and 1 from J, leaving 12 bases between them. The CDR3: CSVEDPRRTQETQYF. Here the CDR3 DNA reads TGCAGCGTTGAAGATCCTCGGCGGACCCAAGAGACCCAGTACTTC.

The chain recombines TRBV11-2 with TRBJ2-3, with D hard to call. The V gene's germline CDR1 is SGHAT and CDR2 FQNNGV. V was shortened by 3 bases and J by 0 bases, with 7 bases between the two germline ends. The CDR3 length is 14 residues. The CDR3 reads CASSFSRSTDTQYF. The DNA for the CDR3 is TGTGCCAGCAGCTTTTCCAGAAGCACAGATACGCAGTATTTT.

This clonotype was seen just once. This chain connects TRBV4-3 to TRBJ2-7, with 10 bases identical to TRBD2. This CDR3 region has 17 residues. Germline CDR1 and CDR2: LGHNA and YSLEER. With 1 base clipped from V and 7 bases from J, the junction kept 13 bases outside the gene matches. The CDR3 DNA reads as TGCGCCAGCAGCCAAGTGCTCCTAGCGGGGGCAACCAATGAGCAGTACTTC. This codes for CASSQVLLAGATNEQYF.

This clonotype was detected a few times. The gene calls are TRBV3-1 and TRBJ2-3; 12 bases are shared with TRBD2. The CDR3 runs 15 residues. CDR1 and CDR2 from the germline V gene are LGHDT and YNNKEL (reference sequence). Trimming removed 7 bases from V and 2 bases from J; junction bases left unmatched: 4. CDR3 DNA: TGTGCCAGCACTCGGACTAGCGGGGCCACAGATACGCAGTATTTT. It yields the protein CASTRTSGATDTQYF.

The chain links TRBV7-6 to TRBJ2-1; a possible D gene is TRBD2 (5 bases). Trimming pared 5 bases from V and 6 bases from J, leaving 17 bases between. Germline V gene lookup returns CDR1 SGHVS and CDR2 FNYEAQ. The CDR3 is made up of 15 amino acids. The CDR3, as DNA: TGTGCCAGCAGCCCTAGTACTAGTTCCGGCAATGAGCAGTTCTTC. Protein product: CASSPSTSSGNEQFF.

This clonotype was seen more than once but under ten times. This chain uses TRBV6-5 with TRBJ2-3; 9 bases fit TRBD1. The CDR3 covers 15 residues. The ends lost 4 bases at V and 0 bases at J; junction bases unmatched: 2. Germline-derived CDR1 and CDR2 are MNHEY and SVGAGI. The CDR3 reads CASSWTGASTDTQYF. The CDR3 DNA reads as TGTGCCAGCAGTTGGACAGGGGCGAGCACAGATACGCAGTATTTT.

The genes are TRBV27 and TRBJ2-3, with 9 bases identical to TRBD2. The CDR3 totals 15 residues. Trimming at V came to 5 bases and at J to 3 bases, leaving 6 bases not matched to a gene. Germline V gene data show CDR1 as MNHEY and CDR2 as SMNVEV (reference sequence). In DNA form, the CDR3 reads TGTGCCAGCAGTACCTTAGCGGGGGCAACAGATACGCAGTATTTT. This gives the protein CASSTLAGATDTQYF.

Only a few counts were recorded for this clonotype. This rearrangement joins TRBV10-3 to TRBJ1-6; TRBD1 is a possible D gene (6 bases). CDR1 and CDR2 (germline): ENHRY, SYGVKD. The CDR3 runs 14 residues. Trimming cost V 6 bases and J 7 bases, with 13 bases left between them. CDR3 DNA: TGTGCCATCAGGGAAATGGACAGCAATTCACCCCTCCACTTT. Encoded protein: CAIREMDSNSPLHF.